A selection of T cell receptor beta chains follows, all from one sample in a study of Graves' ophthalmopathy and Graves' hyperthyroidism. In TCRdb, the multiplex PCR reads were re-called with MiXCR into one record per CDR3 protein. The table records approximately 160,000 distinct CDR3 sequences, approximately 40% of them present only once. Sample: peripheral blood. The source of these receptors is a man aged 25 to 45 with Graves' ophthalmopathy. Each CDR3 is given with its conserved first and last residue. The order of the fields is D gene, clone size, V gene, J gene, CDR3 protein, CDR3 DNA. The D gene is left open where the match is weak. Only part of the rows carry a size: once, few, many, or a class if the clone is expanded.

TRBD1	-	TRBV6-2/TRBV6-3	TRBJ2-2	CASRISTGLSAGELFF	TGTGCCAGCAGAATATCGACAGGGCTCTCGGCCGGGGAGCTGTTTTTT
-	-	TRBV19	TRBJ1-5	CASSGAYSNQPQHF	TGTGCCAGTAGTGGTGCGTATAGCAATCAGCCCCAGCATTTT
TRBD2	many	TRBV6-2/TRBV6-3	TRBJ2-7	CASSYAGAGGSYEQYF	TGTGCCAGCAGTTACGCCGGAGCGGGGGGCTCCTACGAGCAGTACTTC
-	many	TRBV29-1	TRBJ1-5	CSVEAGSNQPQHF	TGCAGCGTTGAGGCTGGTAGCAATCAGCCCCAGCATTTT
TRBD1	many	TRBV24-1	TRBJ1-5	CATSDSGQGLGQPQHF	TGTGCCACCAGTGATTCCGGACAGGGGCTGGGTCAGCCCCAGCATTTT
TRBD2	-	TRBV7-3	TRBJ2-5	CASSLTASGQETQYF	TGTGCCAGCAGCTTAACGGCTAGCGGCCAAGAGACCCAGTACTTC
TRBD1	-	TRBV11-2	TRBJ2-5	CASSWGQGRETQYF	TGTGCCAGCAGCTGGGGACAGGGGAGAGAGACCCAGTACTTC
-	many	TRBV6-5	TRBJ2-7	CASSSRGLGPEQYF	TGTGCCAGCAGTTCCAGGGGTTTGGGGCCCGAGCAGTACTTC
-	once	TRBV6-1	TRBJ2-5	CASSLTANLQETQYF	TGTGCCAGCAGCCTGACAGCAAACCTTCAAGAGACCCAGTACTTC
-	-	TRBV6-5	TRBJ1-2	CASSYRNRDGYTF	TGTGCCAGCAGTTACAGGAACAGGGATGGCTACACCTTC
-	few	TRBV6-2/TRBV6-3	TRBJ2-7	CASSYRLGRYYEQYF	TGTGCCAGCAGTTACCGGTTGGGACGGTACTACGAGCAGTACTTC
-	many	TRBV6-2/TRBV6-3	TRBJ1-5	CASRLSRDQPQHF	TGTGCCAGCAGACTCTCGAGGGATCAGCCCCAGCATTTT
-	-	TRBV28	TRBJ2-7	CASRLVGFEQYF	TGTGCCAGCAGGCTGGTAGGGTTCGAGCAGTACTTC
-	-	TRBV4-1	TRBJ2-5	CASSQDSSRALSQETQYF	TGCGCCAGCAGCCAAGACTCTTCCAGGGCCCTCAGCCAAGAGACCCAGTACTTC
-	many	TRBV11-2	TRBJ1-3	CASGWEAVGNTIYF	TGTGCCAGCGGCTGGGAGGCCGTAGGAAACACCATATATTTT
TRBD2	once	TRBV19	TRBJ2-2	CASSKKRDGTGELFF	TGTGCCAGTAGTAAAAAGCGGGATGGCACCGGGGAGCTGTTTTTT
-	-	TRBV7-2	TRBJ2-7	CASSREQIYEQYF	TGTGCCAGCAGCCGGGAGCAGATTTACGAGCAGTACTTC
-	many	TRBV20-1	TRBJ1-2	CSARDRRQDYGYTF	TGCAGTGCTAGAGACCGAAGACAGGACTATGGCTACACCTTC
TRBD2	-	TRBV12-3/TRBV12-4	TRBJ2-5	CASSPGLVGSRTQYF	TGTGCCAGCAGTCCCGGACTAGTCGGGTCGCGGACCCAGTACTTC
-	many	TRBV28	TRBJ2-7	CASSLTGGYEQYF	TGTGCCAGCAGTCTCACCGGGGGCTACGAGCAGTACTTC
TRBD1	many	TRBV12-3/TRBV12-4	TRBJ1-1	CASSHRGAEAFF	TGTGCCAGCAGTCACAGGGGTGCTGAAGCTTTCTTT
-	-	TRBV5-1	TRBJ2-5	CASSKSARGEETQYF	TGCGCCAGCAGCAAAAGCGCCAGGGGAGAAGAGACCCAGTACTTC
TRBD1	many	TRBV20-1	TRBJ1-1	CSALSGTGGRYEAFF	TGCAGTGCCCTTTCTGGGACAGGGGGCCGCTATGAAGCTTTCTTT
TRBD1	-	TRBV29-1	TRBJ2-7	CSVGRGQGPQYEQYF	TGCAGCGTTGGGAGAGGACAGGGGCCGCAATACGAGCAGTACTTC
TRBD1	many	TRBV12-3/TRBV12-4	TRBJ1-2	CASSLRDRGPNGYTF	TGTGCCAGCAGTTTAAGGGACAGGGGGCCCAACGGCTACACCTTC
-	-	TRBV10-2	TRBJ2-7	CASSGSGPYEQYF	TGCGCCAGCAGTGGATCGGGACCCTACGAGCAGTACTTC
TRBD1	many	TRBV25-1	TRBJ1-6	CASSIDRGDNSPLHF	TGTGCCAGCAGTATCGACAGGGGGGATAATTCACCCCTCCACTTT
-	few	TRBV6-2/TRBV6-3	TRBJ2-7	CASQGWDGKDLRNYEQYF	TGTGCCAGCCAGGGATGGGACGGAAAGGACCTACGTAACTACGAGCAGTACTTC
TRBD2	-	TRBV12-3/TRBV12-4	TRBJ2-7	CASSFPGLAGGPYEQYF	TGTGCCAGCAGTTTCCCCGGACTAGCGGGAGGGCCCTACGAGCAGTACTTC
TRBD2	-	TRBV20-1	TRBJ2-7	CSARDQGSGRRHEQYF	TGCAGTGCTAGAGATCAGGGTAGCGGGAGACGCCACGAGCAGTACTTC
-	many	TRBV5-1	TRBJ1-1	CASSLGDYTEAFF	TGCGCCAGCAGCCTTGGCGACTACACTGAAGCTTTCTTT
TRBD2	-	TRBV10-3	TRBJ2-2	CAISIAGHGELFF	TGTGCCATCAGCATAGCGGGACACGGGGAGCTGTTTTTT
TRBD1	-	TRBV12-3/TRBV12-4	TRBJ1-5	CASSFGTGGGPQHF	TGTGCCAGCAGTTTCGGGACAGGGGGCGGACCCCAGCATTTT
TRBD1	many	TRBV12-3/TRBV12-4	TRBJ1-1	CASSAQGAVTEAFF	TGTGCCAGCAGCGCACAGGGGGCCGTCACTGAAGCTTTCTTT
TRBD2	many	TRBV10-3	TRBJ2-7	CAISGGASGSPLSYEQYF	TGTGCCATCAGTGGTGGGGCTAGCGGGAGCCCCCTAAGCTACGAGCAGTACTTC
-	-	TRBV7-2	TRBJ1-2	CASSSPSLYGYTF	TGTGCCAGCAGTTCGCCATCCCTCTATGGCTACACCTTC
-	medium-sized	TRBV27	TRBJ2-7	CASSQVREAYEQYF	TGTGCCAGCAGTCAGGTCCGGGAAGCCTACGAGCAGTACTTC
-	many	TRBV12-3/TRBV12-4	TRBJ2-5	CASKKDRETQYF	TGTGCCAGTAAGAAGGATCGAGAGACCCAGTACTTC
-	once	TRBV28	TRBJ2-2	CASMRTNTGELFF	TGTGCCAGCATGAGGACGAACACCGGGGAGCTGTTTTTT
-	many	TRBV6-5	TRBJ1-1	CVSSSLQILNTEAFF	TGTGTCAGCAGTTCACTCCAAATTTTGAACACTGAAGCTTTCTTT
-	many	TRBV7-2	TRBJ2-5	CASSLRGAGEETQYF	TGTGCCAGCAGCTTAAGGGGGGCGGGAGAAGAGACCCAGTACTTC